The present entry profiles one T cell receptor (beta chain) with its context. Per germline, CDR1 LNHDA and CDR2 SQIVND (reference sequence). V was clipped by 7 bases and J by 7 bases, with 11 bases between them. The CDR3 totals 13 residues. The table came from immunoSEQ multiplex PCR; TCRdb's copy has only in-frame clones and leaves some out. Of some 150,000 clones in the sample, 85% to 95% were seen once. This sample is part of a study of control samples from healthy donors and cancer patients. The clonotype originates from a man between 50 and 59 years old in good health. The gene calls are TRBV19 and TRBJ1-6; D is ambiguous. The sample taken for sequencing was blood. CDR3 sequence (DNA): TGTGCCAGTATGCGGGCAGTGAATTCACCCCTCCACTTT. Amino acid sequence: CASMRAVNSPLHF.